Following are 20 T cell receptor beta chains from one sample sequenced in a study of cytomegalovirus exposure and HLA in healthy donors. The PCR employed 60 Vbeta primers together with 13 Jbeta primers. Repertoires were generated with immunoSEQ multiplex PCR, while TCRdb's copy carries only in-frame clones and drops some. The sample yields about 160,000 clones, approximately 78% seen once. Sequencing was carried out using PBMCs. The receptors derive from a male donor in good health and CMV-seropositive.

The rearrangement uses TRBV19 and TRBJ1-5, with D possibly matching TRBD1 (6 bases). CDR1 LNHDA and CDR2 SQIVND come from the germline V gene (reference sequence). Trimming shortened V by 6 bases and J by 0 bases, and 12 bases separated the two germline ends. There are 15 residues in the CDR3. CDR3 sequence (DNA): TGTGCCAGTAGCACAACAGGGATTAGCAATCAGCCCCAGCATTTT. Its protein is CASSTTGISNQPQHF. The full variable domain, rest sourced from reference TRBV19 and TRBJ1-5, is DGGITQSPKYLFRKEGQNVTLSCEQNLNHDAMYWYRQDPGQGLRLIYYSQIVNDFQKGDIAEGYSVSREKKESFPLTVTSAQKNPTAFYLCASSTTGISNQPQHFGDGTRLSIL.

The V gene is TRBV4-1, the J gene TRBJ2-3, with D possibly TRBD1 on 6 matching bases. From germline, CDR1 is MGHRA and CDR2 YSYEKL. This CDR3 is 13 amino acids long. V was pared by 2 bases and J by 4 bases, with 7 bases between. The CDR3 loop is CASSQPGADTQYF. DNA of the CDR3: TGCGCCAGCAGCCAACCAGGGGCAGATACGCAGTATTTT.

The chain has TRBV11-2 and TRBJ1-6; 7 nucleotides agree with TRBD1. Germline V gene data show CDR1 as SGHAT and CDR2 as FQNNGV. Trimming cost V 7 bases and J 4 bases; bases outside gene matches: 7. This CDR3 comprises 15 residues. CDR3 coding DNA: TGTGCCAGCAAACAGGGGACAGTGTATAATTCACCCCTCCACTTT. The encoded protein is CASKQGTVYNSPLHF.

This chain joins TRBV6-4 and TRBJ2-6, with D perhaps TRBD1 (5 bases). Deletions cut 3 bases from V and 4 bases from J, with 10 bases between. Germline lookup yields CDR1 MRHNA and CDR2 SNTAGT. CDR3 length: 15 amino acids. The CDR3 sequence is CASSEAGPGANVLTF. CDR3 nucleotides: TGTGCCAGCAGTGAAGCAGGGCCCGGGGCCAACGTCCTGACTTTC.

A word on this clone: This CDR3 is also generated by other DNA sequences in the sample. This sequence joins TRBV5-1 and TRBJ2-5; D possibly corresponds to TRBD1 (5 bases). The V gene's germline CDR1 is SGHRS and CDR2 YFSETQ. Between the trimmed V and J ends, which lost 1 base and 4 bases, there was a span of 5 bases. CDR3 length equals 12 residues. The CDR3 DNA follows: TGCGCCAGCAGCTTGAGGGGAGAGACCCAGTACTTC. Amino acid sequence: CASSLRGETQYF.

The V call is TRBV29-1, the J call TRBJ2-3, with D unclear. CDR3 size: 13 residues. The V end was cut by 5 bases, the J end by 4 bases, with 13 bases between. Germline CDR1 reads SQVTM; CDR2 reads ANQGSEA. Written as DNA, the CDR3 is TGCAGCGTTAACCATTTGGCGGCAGATACGCAGTATTTT. Encoded protein: CSVNHLAADTQYF.

Of note for this clone: Germline is not matched at one junction end, which may reflect a read error. The chain is built from TRBV7-9 and TRBJ1-1; 7 bases agree with TRBD1. The CDR3 is 14 amino acids. Germline V gene sequence: CDR1 SEHNR, CDR2 FQNEAQ (reference sequence). CDR3 sequence reads: CSSSSPGGGTEAFF. CDR3 bases: TGTTCCAGCAGCAGCCCAGGGGGAGGTACTGAAGCTTTCTTT.

The chain links TRBV7-2 to TRBJ1-1; D not resolved. This CDR3 has 14 amino acids. V was trimmed by 2 bases and J by 0 bases, leaving 7 bases between them. CDR1 and CDR2 from the germline V gene are SGHTA and FQGNSA. CDR3 loop: CASSLPGMNTEAFF. The CDR3 nucleotides are TGTGCCAGCAGCTTACCGGGGATGAACACTGAAGCTTTCTTT.

This chain links TRBV27 with TRBJ1-1; no reliable D call. Trimming cost V 10 bases and J 2 bases, with 17 bases left between them. The CDR3 is 14 residues long. Germline V CDR1 and CDR2: MNHEY, SMNVEV (reference sequence). The CDR3 region is CATHSLTGNTEAFF. The CDR3 DNA sequence: TGTGCCACTCACTCTCTTACGGGTAACACTGAAGCTTTCTTT.

The V and J genes are TRBV27 and TRBJ2-7; D gene ambiguous. Germline loops: CDR1 MNHEY, CDR2 SMNVEV (reference sequence). The CDR3 is 11 amino acids. The V end was cut by 4 bases, the J end by 4 bases, with 5 bases between. The CDR3 bases are TGTGCCAGCAGTTCCTATTACGAGCAGTACTTC. Amino acid sequence: CASSSYYEQYF.

V usage is TRBV6-4 and J usage is TRBJ2-1; TRBD2 might be the D (6 bases). The V gene's germline CDR1 is MRHNA and CDR2 SNTAGT. The CDR3 spans 16 residues. The ends were cut back, 5 bases at V and 8 bases at J, with 22 bases in the middle. CDR3 loop: CASSLSGTLIGDEQFF. As DNA, the CDR3 is TGTGCCAGCAGTCTCTCCGGGACTTTGATCGGCGATGAGCAGTTCTTC.

The chain carries TRBV2 and TRBJ1-4; maybe TRBD1 (5 bases). Germline V gene sequence: CDR1 SNHLY, CDR2 FYNNEI. This CDR3 is 11 amino acids long. V was pared by 7 bases and J by 8 bases, with 8 bases between. The CDR3 DNA reads as TGTGCCAGCACCAGACAGGAAAAACTGTTTTTT. It yields the protein CASTRQEKLFF.

The rearrangement uses TRBV14 and TRBJ2-5; D is possibly TRBD1 (6 bases). CDR1 and CDR2 (germline): SGHDN, FVKESK. The CDR3 contains 14 residues. The germline V and J ends were trimmed by 2 bases and 11 bases, with 18 bases remaining between them. For the CDR3, the DNA is TGTGCCAGCAGCCAATTCTACAGGGTCGGGGAGCAGTACTTC. The encoded protein is CASSQFYRVGEQYF.

The V gene is TRBV2, the J gene TRBJ1-1; 7 bases agree with TRBD1. From germline, CDR1 is SNHLY and CDR2 FYNNEI. This CDR3 comprises 14 residues. The trim removed 4 bases at V and 5 bases at J, leaving 7 bases unmatched. In DNA form, the CDR3 reads TGTGCCAGCAGTGCTGAGACAGGGAAAACTGAAGCTTTCTTT. It codes for CASSAETGKTEAFF.

This chain connects TRBV28 to TRBJ1-5, with D perhaps TRBD1 (5 bases). This CDR3 comprises 15 residues. Trimming removed 2 bases from V and 0 bases from J, with 8 bases in between. The germline V gene encodes CDR1 MDHEN and CDR2 SYDVKM. In nucleotides, the CDR3 is TGTGCCAGCAGTTTACCGGGGGGTAGCAATCAGCCCCAGCATTTT. Translating it yields CASSLPGGSNQPQHF.

The chain employs TRBV30 and TRBJ1-1; tentatively, D is TRBD1 (5 bases). Germline V lookup: CDR1 GTSNPN, CDR2 SVGIG (reference sequence). Trimming removed 1 base at V and 1 base at J, with 19 bases between. This CDR3 has 17 residues. The DNA for the CDR3 is TGTGCCTGGAGTGCCCTCGGACACGGCGTACAGAACACTGAAGCTTTCTTT. This gives the protein CAWSALGHGVQNTEAFF.

This clone was detected only once. The chain couples TRBV5-4 to TRBJ2-1; TRBD1 agrees at 7 bases. The CDR3 spans 15 residues. V shed 0 bases, J shed 7 bases, and the junction held 7 bases outside the gene matches. From germline, CDR1 is SGHNT and CDR2 YYREEE (reference sequence). This CDR3 reads CASSLEGAAGNEQFF. The CDR3 DNA follows: TGTGCCAGCAGCTTGGAGGGGGCGGCAGGGAATGAGCAGTTCTTC.

The J gene is TRBJ2-4, the V gene TRBV27, with 7 nucleotides matching TRBD2. Per the germline V gene, CDR1 is MNHEY and CDR2 is SMNVEV (reference sequence). The CDR3 spans 19 residues. Germline trimming cut 1 base from V and 0 bases from J; bases unmatched to any gene: 12. The CDR3 coding sequence is TGTGCCAGCAGTTTATTACCGGGAGGCGGGAGTGGAGCCAAAAACATTCAGTACTTC. Translated: CASSLLPGGGSGAKNIQYF.

The chain uses TRBV7-2 and TRBJ2-1; 7 nucleotides align to TRBD1. J was trimmed by 4 bases and V by 6 bases; bases with no gene match: 6. Germline loops: CDR1 SGHTA, CDR2 FQGNSA. The CDR3 runs to 14 residues. CDR3 region: CASRPPGQYNEQFF. The CDR3 nucleotides are TGTGCCAGCAGGCCTCCGGGACAGTACAATGAGCAGTTCTTC.

The J gene is TRBJ1-5, the V gene TRBV28; D is uncertain. This CDR3 is 18 amino acids long. Germline CDR1 reads MDHEN; CDR2 reads SYDVKM. V shed 5 bases and J shed 5 bases, with 25 bases lying between them. The CDR3 loop is CASSPPGRAVGFDQPQHF. The CDR3 bases are TGTGCCAGCAGTCCCCCCGGGAGGGCGGTGGGTTTTGATCAGCCCCAGCATTTT. The variable domain in full, completed from reference TRBV28 and TRBJ1-5, reads DVKVTQSSRYLVKRTGEKVFLECVQDMDHENMFWYRQDPGLGLRLIYFSYDVKMKEKGDIPEGYSVSREKKERFSLILESASTNQTSMYLCASSPPGRAVGFDQPQHFGDGTRLSIL.